The T cell receptor (beta chain) described here comes from a study of cytomegalovirus exposure and HLA in healthy donors. The PCR ran on 60 Vbeta and 13 Jbeta primers. Some clones are missing from TCRdb's copy, which holds only in-frame ones; the method was immunoSEQ multiplex PCR. The sample lists fewer than 250,000 clones; about 85% were seen once. Germline CDR1 is MNHNY and CDR2 is SVGAGI (reference sequence). Trimming took 2 bases from V and 6 from J, leaving 10 bases between them. This CDR3 has 13 residues. Study findings and constraints: An Asian-associated ancestry cluster reportedly showed fewer N-insertions than the roughly 670-donor mean in a later analysis.

A note on this clone: Antigen specificity is unknown. The same CDR3 can be traced to other DNA sequences in this sample.

The material sequenced was PBMCs. The origin of this receptor is a woman in her forties or fifties in good health and CMV-seropositive. J is TRBJ1-1 and V is TRBV6-6; D is perhaps TRBD1 (6 bases). CDR3 sequence reads: CASSYTQGAEAFF. As DNA, the CDR3 is TGTGCCAGCAGTTACACACAGGGAGCTGAAGCTTTCTTT.